This T cell receptor (beta chain) was recovered during a study of T-cell memory formation after mild COVID-19. 5'RACE primed from the constant segment yielded TCR alpha and TCR beta cDNA libraries bearing sample barcodes and UMIs. TCRdb used MiXCR to reprocess the 5' RACE reads, holding one entry per CDR3 protein. The sample lists 350,000 or so distinct CDR3 sequences; 20% to 25% were seen once. This CDR3 is 14 amino acids long. The germline V gene encodes CDR1 SGHAT and CDR2 FQNNGV. V lost 6 bases to trimming and J lost 5 bases, with 13 bases between them. This clonotype was recorded many times. Sequenced sample: PBMCs or a T cell subset sorted from them (not recorded which). V and J are TRBV11-2 and TRBJ2-2; TRBD2 is a possible D gene (5 bases). The source of this sequence is a man aged 18 to 35 who had mild COVID-19 (a few samples of this study predate the infection). Cell type and time point are not known. The CDR3 region is CASSSEGLTGELFF. Here the CDR3 DNA reads TGTGCCAGCAGTTCAGAGGGCCTGACCGGGGAGCTGTTTTTT. The full variable domain, its missing parts supplied by reference TRBV11-2 and TRBJ2-2, is EAGVAQSPRYKIIEKRQSVAFWCNPISGHATLYWYQQILGQGPKLLIQFQNNGVVDDSQLPKDRFSAERLKGVDSTLKIQPAKLEDSAVYLCASSSEGLTGELFFGEGSRLTVL.